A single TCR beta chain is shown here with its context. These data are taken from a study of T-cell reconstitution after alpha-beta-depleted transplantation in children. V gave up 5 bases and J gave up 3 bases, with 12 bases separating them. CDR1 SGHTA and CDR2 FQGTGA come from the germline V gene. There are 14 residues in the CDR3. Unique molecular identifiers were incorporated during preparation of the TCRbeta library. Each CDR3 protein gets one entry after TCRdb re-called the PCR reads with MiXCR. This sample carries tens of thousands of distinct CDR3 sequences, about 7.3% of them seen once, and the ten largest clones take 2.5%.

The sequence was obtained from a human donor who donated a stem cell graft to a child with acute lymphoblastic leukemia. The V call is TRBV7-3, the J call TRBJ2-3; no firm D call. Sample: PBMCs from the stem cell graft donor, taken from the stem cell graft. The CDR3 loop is CASSSRVGTDTQYF. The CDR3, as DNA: TGTGCCAGCAGCAGCCGAGTGGGGACAGATACGCAGTATTTT.